The entry that follows covers one T cell receptor (beta chain) sequence. The antigen remains undetermined. The data derive from a study of cytomegalovirus exposure and HLA in healthy donors. Overall study results and limits: Only CMV serostatus was available as immune exposure information. Some V segments could not be told apart, so they were left out, TRBV6-2 and TRBV6-3 among them. Later, TCR association rates were found to vary by HLA locus, highest for DRB1 and lowest for HLA-C.

Germline loops: CDR1 SGHNT, CDR2 YENEEA. The CDR3 has 16 amino acids. V lost 4 bases to trimming and J lost 2 bases; unmatched junction nucleotides: 4. The PCR employed 60 Vbeta primers together with 13 Jbeta primers. Generated by immunoSEQ multiplex PCR, the TCRdb table keeps only in-frame clones and is missing some. The sample has fewer than 150,000 clones, approximately 80% seen once. The chain uses TRBV11-3 and TRBJ2-7, with 14 bases matching TRBD2. The TCR sequence derives from a man younger than 30 in good health and CMV-seronegative. Source material: PBMCs. The CDR3 loop is CASSSRTSGGTYEQYF. The CDR3 DNA follows: TGTGCCAGCAGCTCCCGGACTAGCGGGGGGACCTACGAGCAGTACTTC.